The 21 T cell receptor beta chains in this list originate from one sample, sequenced in a study of identical twins. MiXCR, run by TCRdb on the 5' RACE reads, gives a single entry per CDR3 protein. The profile shows about 500,000 distinct CDR3 sequences, roughly 13% of them singletons. This sample was also put to use in a study of yellow fever vaccine responses in identical twins.

Sequenced sample: CD4+ T cells sorted from blood. Every receptor here comes from a young woman in good health.

Comment on this clonotype: A read error may be the cause here, since a much bigger clone is one base away. The rearrangement links TRBV12-3 or TRBV12-4 to TRBJ2-1, with a weak D call TRBD1 (6 bases). The CDR3 contains 12 residues. The CDR3 DNA reads TGTGCCAGCAGCTTAACTGGGGGCGGACAGTTGTTC. The encoded protein is CASSLTGGGQLF.

In its sample, this clonotype was seen many times. This rearrangement joins TRBV6-1 to TRBJ2-3; D ambiguous. V dropped 6 bases and J dropped 0 bases, with 13 bases sitting between them. This CDR3 has 15 amino acids. CDR1 is MNHNS and CDR2 is SASEGT in the germline V gene. The DNA of the CDR3 is TGTGCCAGCAGCCCCGATAGGGCTAGCACAGATACGCAGTATTTT. It encodes CASSPDRASTDTQYF.

This clonotype was seen only a few times. CDR3 in amino acids: CASSLQGSGYNEQFF. In nucleotides, the CDR3 is TGTGCCAGCAGTTTACAGGGGAGTGGGTACAATGAGCAGTTCTTC. The gene calls are TRBV2 and TRBJ2-1; 7 bases are a match to TRBD1. Unmatched junction bases numbered 8, after V lost 5 bases and J lost 4 bases. The CDR3 is 15 residues long. The V gene's germline CDR1 is SNHLY and CDR2 FYNNEI. Full variable domain (remainder filled in from reference TRBV2 and TRBJ2-1): EPEVTQTPSHQVTQMGQEVILRCVPISNHLYFYWYRQILGQKVEFLVSFYNNEISEKSEIFDDQFSVERPDGSNFTLKIRSTKLEDSAMYFCASSLQGSGYNEQFFGPGTRLTVL.

This clonotype was seen a handful of times. The chain combines TRBV7-2 with TRBJ2-5; D call uncertain. Trimming left V 5 bases short and J 6 bases short, with 10 bases between. The CDR3 spans 12 residues. Germline V gives CDR1 SGHTA, CDR2 FQGNSA. CDR3 sequence: CASSPLDKTQYF. CDR3 sequence (DNA): TGTGCCAGCAGCCCCCTCGATAAGACCCAGTACTTC.

This clonotype has only a few counts. The rearrangement uses TRBV9 and TRBJ2-3; tentative D call: TRBD2 (7 bases). Trimming left V 3 bases short and J 2 bases short, with 16 bases between. CDR3 length: 16 residues. The germline CDR1 and CDR2 sequences are SGDLS and YYNGEE. CDR3: CASSGWGGATTDTQYF. DNA of the CDR3: TGTGCCAGCAGCGGATGGGGGGGGGCTACCACAGATACGCAGTATTTT.

The J gene is TRBJ2-3, the V gene TRBV5-5; D not certain. The CDR3 is 15 amino acids. Germline loops: CDR1 SGHKS, CDR2 YYEKEE (reference sequence). V lost 5 bases and J lost 0, with 13 bases in between. The CDR3 region is CASRKEFSSTDTQYF. CDR3 DNA sequence: TGTGCCAGCAGGAAGGAGTTTTCTAGCACAGATACGCAGTATTTT.

The chain is built from TRBV29-1 and TRBJ2-7, with no clear D. Germline loops: CDR1 SQVTM, CDR2 ANQGSEA. The CDR3 totals 13 residues. V lost 4 bases and J lost 0, with 10 bases in between. CDR3 bases: TGCAGCGTTGGCGTGGGGTACTCCTACGAGCAGTACTTC. Residues: CSVGVGYSYEQYF.

This chain connects TRBV18 to TRBJ1-2; perhaps TRBD1 as D (5 bases). Deletions cut 3 bases from V and 7 bases from J, with 12 bases between. This CDR3 is 13 amino acids long. Looked up from germline, CDR1 is KGHSH and CDR2 is LQKENI. CDR3 amino acids: CASSPTYQGGYTF. CDR3 sequence (DNA): TGTGCCAGCTCACCTACTTACCAGGGTGGCTACACCTTC.

This clonotype was counted at least ten times. The CDR3 DNA follows: TGCAGTGCTAGAGATGGGACTGTTCAGTACTTC. It is translated as CSARDGTVQYF. The chain employs TRBV20-1 and TRBJ2-7; a possible D gene is TRBD2 (6 bases). Germline V gives CDR1 DFQATT, CDR2 SNEGSKA (reference sequence). Deletions cut 0 bases from V and 10 bases from J, with 10 bases between. The CDR3 totals 11 residues.

The chain combines TRBV20-1 with TRBJ2-7; 11 nucleotides agree with TRBD2. Looked up from germline, CDR1 is DFQATT and CDR2 is SNEGSKA (reference sequence). V gave up 5 bases and J gave up 0 bases; unmatched junction bases: 3. This CDR3 comprises 14 residues. In DNA, the CDR3 is TGCAGTGCTGGACTAGCGGGCCTCTCCTACGAGCAGTACTTC. Translated, it gives CSAGLAGLSYEQYF.

A few counts support this clonotype. The chain joins TRBV3-1 to TRBJ2-1; 7 bases map to TRBD1. The CDR3 has 16 residues. Looked up from germline, CDR1 is LGHDT and CDR2 is YNNKEL (reference sequence). V trimming: 5 bases; J trimming: 2 bases; junction bases outside the gene matches: 9. CDR3 in amino acids: CASSLIGDSAYNEQFF. CDR3 nucleotides: TGTGCCAGCAGCTTGATAGGGGACAGTGCCTACAATGAGCAGTTCTTC.

This clonotype was counted only a few times. The V and J genes are TRBV28 and TRBJ2-6; the D is unclear. The germline V gene encodes CDR1 MDHEN and CDR2 SYDVKM. With 3 bases removed from V and 0 bases from J, the gap between germline ends came to 6 bases. This CDR3 has 15 amino acids. DNA of the CDR3: TGTGCCAGCAGTTTGGAACTCTCTGGGGCCAACGTCCTGACTTTC. Encoded protein: CASSLELSGANVLTF.

This clonotype was seen a handful of times. This chain links TRBV24-1 with TRBJ2-1; 7 bases line up with TRBD1. V trimming: 5 bases; J trimming: 3 bases; junction bases outside the gene matches: 6. CDR1 KGHDR and CDR2 SFDVKD come from the germline V gene. This CDR3 has 15 residues. CDR3 protein: CATSGGQNLYNEQFF. CDR3 DNA sequence: TGTGCCACCAGTGGGGGACAGAACCTCTACAATGAGCAGTTCTTC.

There are many counts of this clonotype. This chain uses TRBV3-1 with TRBJ2-5; D not certain. This CDR3 comprises 14 residues. Germline V gives CDR1 LGHDT, CDR2 YNNKEL (reference sequence). V was pared by 2 bases and J by 2 bases, with 9 bases between. The CDR3 here is CASSQPARQETQYF. CDR3 sequence (DNA): TGTGCCAGCAGCCAACCCGCGCGTCAAGAGACCCAGTACTTC.

The J gene is TRBJ2-3, the V gene TRBV9, with TRBD1 identical over 11 bases. The trim removed 4 bases at V and 8 bases at J, leaving 6 bases unmatched. Germline-derived CDR1 and CDR2 are SGDLS and YYNGEE. CDR3 length: 14 residues. The CDR3 is CASSLDRGLGTQYF. The CDR3 nucleotides are TGTGCCAGCAGCCTGGACAGGGGGCTCGGTACGCAGTATTTT.

The V call is TRBV7-3, the J call TRBJ2-1; tentatively, D is TRBD1 (5 bases). V lost 2 bases and J 10 bases, leaving 15 bases between the germline ends. Looked up from germline, CDR1 is SGHTA and CDR2 is FQGTGA. The CDR3 loop spans 14 amino acids. The CDR3 is CASSLQGLSREQFF. The CDR3 nucleotides read TGTGCCAGCAGCTTACAGGGCCTCTCACGGGAGCAGTTCTTC. The full variable domain, with the rest looked up from reference TRBV7-3 and TRBJ2-1, is GAGVSQTPSNKVTEKGKYVELRCDPISGHTALYWYRQSLGQGPEFLIYFQGTGAADDSGLPNDRFFAVRPEGSVSTLKIQRTERGDSAVYLCASSLQGLSREQFFGPGTRLTVL.

This clonotype was seen a few times. The chain links TRBV12-3 or TRBV12-4 to TRBJ2-1; no clear D gene. This CDR3 is built from 13 residues. The V end lost 10 bases, the J end lost 7 bases, and 17 bases lay between the germline ends. For the CDR3, the DNA is TGTGCCACCCGTTTGCGGTTCGGGAATGAGCAGTTCTTC. Translated: CATRLRFGNEQFF.

The J gene is TRBJ2-3, the V gene TRBV5-4; D remains unclear. The V gene's germline CDR1 is SGHNT and CDR2 YYREEE (reference sequence). The CDR3 is made up of 13 amino acids. Trimming took off 4 bases at V and 0 bases at J, with 6 bases between the two ends. DNA for the CDR3: TGTGCCAGCAGCGCCGGTAGCACAGATACGCAGTATTTT. Translated: CASSAGSTDTQYF. Supplemented by reference TRBV5-4 and TRBJ2-3, the full variable domain reads ETGVTQSPTHLIKTRGQQVTLRCSSQSGHNTVSWYQQALGQGPQFIFQYYREEENGRGNFPPRFSGLQFPNYSSELNVNALELDDSALYLCASSAGSTDTQYFGPGTRLTVL.

This clonotype has just a few counts. The chain carries TRBV7-2 and TRBJ2-7, with D possibly being TRBD2 (6 bases). This CDR3 spans 15 amino acids. V lost 0 bases and J lost 1, with 10 bases in between. Germline V lookup: CDR1 SGHTA, CDR2 FQGNSA. CDR3 nucleotides: TGTGCCAGCAGCTTAGCCCGACTAGGATCCTACGAGCAGTACTTC. Its translation is CASSLARLGSYEQYF.

The chain is built from TRBV20-1 and TRBJ2-1; no definite D call. The CDR3 has 11 residues. CDR1 and CDR2 from the germline V gene are DFQATT and SNEGSKA (reference sequence). V lost 6 bases, J lost 7 bases, and 10 bases lay in between. The CDR3 sequence: CSATTVNEQFF. Here the CDR3 DNA reads TGCAGTGCCACGACTGTGAATGAGCAGTTCTTC.

There are many counts of this clonotype. This CDR3 reads CASSPPTLSSGANVLTF. CDR3 nucleotides: TGTGCCAGCAGTCCCCCGACATTAAGCTCTGGGGCCAACGTCCTGACTTTC. This rearrangement joins TRBV12-3 or TRBV12-4 to TRBJ2-6; D unclear. V gave up 5 bases and J gave up 0 bases, with 14 bases separating them. The CDR3 has 17 residues.